The clone carrying this TCR beta chain was seen ten or more times. The data were taken from a study of T cell repertoires in cytomegalovirus infection. Germline CDR1 reads SGHTA; CDR2 reads FQGNSA. Between the trimmed V and J ends, which lost 3 bases and 0 bases, there was a span of 15 bases. The CDR3 runs 16 residues. TCRdb reprocessed the reads via MiXCR and lists one record per CDR3 protein. The table lists a few hundred thousand distinct CDR3 sequences, about 18% of them singletons. The specimen was CD8+ T cells from PBMCs. This sequence joins TRBV7-2 and TRBJ2-7; D gene unclear. The clonotype was recovered from a human donor in good health (CMV status not recorded). Some clones in this sample may be carry-over from other donors' samples. The CDR3: CASSFEGFESSYEQYF. The DNA of the CDR3 is TGTGCCAGCAGCTTCGAAGGATTTGAGAGCTCCTACGAGCAGTACTTC.